The clone carrying this T cell receptor beta chain was picked up a small number of times. TCRdb called the 5' RACE reads again in MiXCR, with one record for every CDR3 protein. The profile shows about 700,000 distinct CDR3 sequences, about 9.4% of them singletons. The data derive from a study of identical twins. The CDR3 loop spans 15 amino acids. V shed 5 bases and J shed 1 base, with 15 bases lying between them. Germline CDR1 reads MNHEY; CDR2 reads SMNVEV (reference sequence). The same sample was also used in a study of yellow fever vaccine responses in identical twins.

Sequencing input: PBMCs. This TCR was sampled from a woman aged 18-29 years in good health. The V and J genes are TRBV27 and TRBJ2-7; perhaps D is TRBD1 or TRBD2 (5 bases each). DNA of the CDR3: TGTGCCAGCAGTACTCGGGGCAGCCTGTCCTACGAGCAGTACTTC. This translates into CASSTRGSLSYEQYF.